The 6 T cell receptor beta chains below were found in one sample sequenced in a study of blood T cells in healthy people across ages. For the second PCR, which ran for about 6 to 11 cycles, a sample-barcoded 5' primer and a J-beta primer mix were used. TCRdb independently ran MiXCR on the 5' RACE reads; one entry per CDR3 protein. The sample has about 1,600,000 distinct CDR3 sequences, roughly 40% seen once. Material: blood. Receptors originate from a woman aged 18-30 years in good health.

In this sample, this clonotype turned up a few times. The chain carries TRBV28 and TRBJ2-7; D not certain. The CDR3 is made up of 11 amino acids. V was clipped by 6 bases and J by 4 bases, with 7 bases between them. Germline V gene sequence: CDR1 MDHEN, CDR2 SYDVKM. The CDR3 DNA follows: TGTGCCAGCAGGAAAGTTTACGAGCAGTACTTC. It yields the protein CASRKVYEQYF.

The chain carries TRBV7-9 and TRBJ2-3, with 8 bases identical to TRBD1. The CDR3 runs to 15 residues. Germline V gives CDR1 SEHNR, CDR2 FQNEAQ (reference sequence). J was trimmed by 4 bases and V by 5 bases; bases with no gene match: 8. In DNA form, the CDR3 reads TGTGCCAGCAGCCCTAGACAGGGGAGTGCAGATACGCAGTATTTT. It codes for CASSPRQGSADTQYF. The variable domain in full, with the rest retrieved from reference TRBV7-9 and TRBJ2-3, is DTGVSQNPRHKITKRGQNVTFRCDPISEHNRLYWYRQTLGQGPEFLTYFQNEAQLEKSRLLSDRFSAERPKGSFSTLEIQRTEQGDSAMYLCASSPRQGSADTQYFGPGTRLTVL.

This clonotype was picked up many times. The chain carries TRBV12-3 or TRBV12-4 and TRBJ2-7; maybe TRBD1 (6 bases). The CDR3 spans 15 residues. V was shortened by 6 bases and J by 0 bases, with 15 bases between the two germline ends. CDR3 loop: CASSPSGVSSYEQYF. The CDR3 DNA follows: TGTGCCAGCAGCCCCTCAGGGGTCAGCTCCTACGAGCAGTACTTC.

This clonotype was counted a few times. The chain's CDR3 is CASSLTGQADQPQHF. The CDR3 DNA sequence: TGTGCCAGCAGTTTAACCGGACAGGCGGATCAGCCCCAGCATTTT. This chain links TRBV28 with TRBJ1-5, with 7 bases aligning to TRBD1. Germline V lookup: CDR1 MDHEN, CDR2 SYDVKM. The J segment lost 5 bases and the V segment lost 2 bases, leaving 6 bases of the junction unmatched. The length of the CDR3 is 15 residues.

The CDR3 coding sequence is TGTGCCAGCAGCCTTGAGGGGGCTGGGGCCTATGGCTACACCTTC. Translation gives CASSLEGAGAYGYTF. The chain combines TRBV12-3 or TRBV12-4 with TRBJ1-2, with 7 bases aligning to TRBD1. The CDR3 extends over 15 amino acids. V was clipped by 6 bases and J by 4 bases; unmatched bases: 11.

V gene TRBV7-9 combines with J gene TRBJ2-1, with D maybe TRBD1 (7 bases). V lost 6 bases and J 3 bases, leaving 15 bases between the germline ends. The length of the CDR3 is 15 residues. Germline CDR1 is SEHNR and CDR2 is FQNEAQ (reference sequence). CDR3 coding DNA: TGTGCCAGCAGTATCGGAGGGGGCGACTACAATGAGCAGTTCTTC. It yields the protein CASSIGGGDYNEQFF.